This entry lists 18 T cell receptor beta chains sequenced from one sample in a study of post-analysis software for immune sequencing data. Study-wide results and caveats: Five TRBV segments were more frequent in patients than controls; TRBV5-6, TRBV5-1 and TRBV20-1 belonged to this group.

No cognate antigen is known for these TCRs. Tagging with unique molecular identifiers was a feature of the TCR beta cDNA libraries. MiXCR was run by TCRdb on the PCR reads, yielding one entry per CDR3 protein. Seen here are hundreds of thousands of distinct CDR3 sequences, approximately 60% observed once, and the top ten hold around 11%. The sample taken for sequencing was blood. These receptors came from a girl aged 2 to 9 with multiple sclerosis.

The chain recombines TRBV18 with TRBJ2-1, with D uncertain. CDR3 length equals 12 residues. V was clipped by 8 bases and J by 5 bases, with 10 bases between them. In germline, CDR1 is KGHSH, CDR2 LQKENI. In DNA form, the CDR3 reads TGTGCCAGCGCGACCCCAAACAATGAGCAGTTCTTC. It translates to CASATPNNEQFF.

J is TRBJ1-1 and V is TRBV3-1, with D maybe TRBD1 (6 bases). This CDR3 region has 13 residues. CDR1 LGHDT and CDR2 YNNKEL come from the germline V gene (reference sequence). V lost 3 bases and J 3 bases, leaving 8 bases between the germline ends. Here the CDR3 DNA reads TGTGCCAGCAGCCACCAGGGGTACACTGAAGCTTTCTTT. It encodes CASSHQGYTEAFF.

The chain carries TRBV3-1 and TRBJ1-5; D ambiguous. The CDR3 consists of 9 residues. The germline gives CDR1 LGHDT, CDR2 YNNKEL (reference sequence). The V end was cut by 11 bases, the J end by 6 bases, with 5 bases between. The CDR3 reads CAVRQPQHF. Written as DNA, the CDR3 is TGTGCCGTTCGTCAGCCCCAGCATTTT.

The gene calls are TRBV4-1 and TRBJ2-5; 13 bases are a match to TRBD2. The V segment lost 1 base and the J segment 5 bases; nucleotides outside the gene matches: 7. The germline V gene has CDR1 MGHRA and CDR2 YSYEKL. The CDR3 sequence is 17 residues long. CDR3 nucleotide sequence: TGCGCCAGCAGCCAAGGTGGACTAGCGGGAGAATACGAGACCCAGTACTTC. Translating it yields CASSQGGLAGEYETQYF.

The genes are TRBV29-1 and TRBJ2-1; tentative D call: TRBD1 (7 bases). This CDR3 comprises 14 residues. Trimming removed 4 bases at V and 2 bases at J, with 12 bases between. Germline V gene data show CDR1 as SQVTM and CDR2 as ANQGSEA. CDR3 protein: CSVARGVTYNEQFF. CDR3 sequence (DNA): TGCAGCGTTGCCAGGGGGGTTACCTACAATGAGCAGTTCTTC.

This clonotype showed up just a few times. This chain connects TRBV12-3 or TRBV12-4 to TRBJ2-3; maybe TRBD2 (7 bases). The CDR3 spans 17 residues. V lost 4 bases and J 3 bases, leaving 20 bases between the germline ends. In DNA form, the CDR3 reads TGTGCCAGCAGTTCCGTGCGCGGGGGCTTCGGTACAGATACGCAGTATTTT. It yields the protein CASSSVRGGFGTDTQYF.

This clonotype has only one observation. The CDR3 here is CASSYSLLEQFF. The CDR3 DNA reads as TGTGCCAGCAGTTACTCGCTTCTTGAGCAGTTCTTC. The chain combines TRBV6-2 or TRBV6-3 with TRBJ2-1, with D uncertain. The CDR3 covers 12 residues. Germline V gene sequence: CDR1 MNHEY, CDR2 SVGEGT. V was shortened by 0 bases and J by 9 bases, with 6 bases between the two germline ends.

This clonotype was recorded a few times. The rearrangement uses TRBV29-1 and TRBJ2-7; unclear D gene. V lost 4 bases to trimming and J lost 3 bases, with 4 bases between them. The CDR3 is 10 residues long. Per germline, CDR1 SQVTM and CDR2 ANQGSEA. CDR3 residues: CSVVIYEQYF. CDR3 bases: TGCAGCGTTGTTATCTACGAGCAGTACTTC.

This chain connects TRBV5-1 to TRBJ1-5, with D perhaps matching TRBD1 (6 bases). CDR1 SGHRS and CDR2 YFSETQ come from the germline V gene. The CDR3 has 14 residues. Trimming removed 0 bases from V and 7 bases from J, with 11 bases in between. CDR3 region: CASSLAQGIQPQHF. The CDR3 nucleotides read TGCGCCAGCAGCTTGGCCCAGGGGATACAGCCCCAGCATTTT.

The chain joins TRBV20-1 to TRBJ2-3; 9 positions match TRBD2. The CDR3 sequence is 19 residues long. Germline V gene sequence: CDR1 DFQATT, CDR2 SNEGSKA (reference sequence). V shed 0 bases, J shed 1 base, and the junction held 14 bases outside the gene matches. The CDR3 sequence is CSARDGSGGRALGTDTQYF. CDR3 DNA sequence: TGCAGTGCTAGAGATGGTAGCGGCGGGAGGGCCTTGGGCACAGATACGCAGTATTTT.

The J gene is TRBJ2-1, the V gene TRBV7-9, with TRBD2 matching over 10 bases. Per the germline V gene, CDR1 is SEHNR and CDR2 is FQNEAQ (reference sequence). V shed 6 bases, J shed 4 bases, and the junction held 9 bases outside the gene matches. The CDR3 contains 16 residues. The CDR3 reads CASRMTRTSGYNEQFF. For the CDR3, the DNA is TGTGCCAGCAGGATGACGAGGACTAGCGGTTACAATGAGCAGTTCTTC.

The rearrangement links TRBV29-1 to TRBJ2-7; a possible D gene is TRBD2 (5 bases). Trimming took off 7 bases at V and 9 bases at J, with 10 bases between the two ends. Germline CDR1 SQVTM, CDR2 ANQGSEA. CDR3 length: 9 residues. In nucleotides, the CDR3 is TGCAGCGCCCCGGAGGCGCAGTACTTC. This translates into CSAPEAQYF.

The chain joins TRBV28 to TRBJ2-5; a possible D gene is TRBD2 (6 bases). V was pared by 4 bases and J by 2 bases, with 14 bases between. Germline V gives CDR1 MDHEN, CDR2 SYDVKM. The CDR3 runs 15 residues. The CDR3 is CASSSLTGDQETQYF. Here the CDR3 DNA reads TGTGCCAGCAGTTCACTGACGGGGGATCAAGAGACCCAGTACTTC.

This clonotype occurred a few times. This chain joins TRBV5-1 and TRBJ2-3; D might be TRBD1 or TRBD2, each matching 5 bases. The CDR3 is 15 amino acids. V lost 4 bases to trimming and J lost 1 base, with 13 bases between them. In germline, CDR1 is SGHRS, CDR2 YFSETQ. The CDR3 DNA sequence: TGCGCCAGCAGCCCCGAGGGGCAGGGCACAGATACGCAGTATTTT. Its protein product is CASSPEGQGTDTQYF.

A few counts support this clonotype. The CDR3 spells CSARLAAEQFF. The CDR3 DNA follows: TGCAGTGCAAGACTAGCGGCTGAGCAGTTCTTC. The rearrangement links TRBV20-1 to TRBJ2-1; 9 bases match TRBD2. This CDR3 has 11 residues. J gave up 9 bases and V 6 bases, and 3 bases lay outside the gene matches. Per the germline V gene, CDR1 is DFQATT and CDR2 is SNEGSKA (reference sequence).

J is TRBJ2-1 and V is TRBV20-1; D remains ambiguous. The CDR3 loop spans 13 amino acids. V lost 3 bases, J lost 10 bases, and 16 bases lay in between. Germline values: CDR1 DFQATT, CDR2 SNEGSKA (reference sequence). The CDR3 reads CSASPVGVLEQFF. The DNA of the CDR3 is TGCAGTGCTAGTCCGGTTGGGGTATTGGAGCAGTTCTTC.

The rearrangement uses TRBV20-1 and TRBJ2-5; D might be TRBD1 or TRBD2, each matching 5 bases. V was pared by 0 bases and J by 4 bases, with 15 bases between. The CDR3 contains 15 residues. Germline CDR1 reads DFQATT; CDR2 reads SNEGSKA (reference sequence). The DNA of the CDR3 is TGCAGTGCTAGAGACCTTCGGCTAGGGACAGAGACCCAGTACTTC. As protein: CSARDLRLGTETQYF.

The chain combines TRBV12-3 or TRBV12-4 with TRBJ1-2; D possibly corresponds to TRBD1 (5 bases). V shed 2 bases and J shed 7 bases, with 8 bases lying between them. The CDR3 covers 12 residues. The CDR3 DNA follows: TGTGCCAGCAGTTTAATTACAGGTGGCTACACCTTC. It specifies CASSLITGGYTF.